The 28 T cell receptor beta chains below all came from one sample that was sequenced in a study of blood T cells in healthy people across ages. A sample-barcoded 5' primer and a J-beta primer mix were used in a second PCR of about 6 to 11 cycles. TCRdb passed the 5' RACE reads through MiXCR, listing each CDR3 protein once. In the table there are 450,000 to 700,000 distinct CDR3 sequences, 27% of which are singletons. The sequenced sample consisted of blood. Every receptor here comes from a woman aged 70-85 years in good health.

CDR3 nucleotide sequence: TGTGCCAGCAGCATCTCCGATGGGACTGGCGGGGCTGCCTACGAGCAGTACTTC. Amino acid sequence: CASSISDGTGGAAYEQYF. The V call is TRBV7-2, the J call TRBJ2-5; a possible D gene is TRBD2 (6 bases). The assigned J gene may be wrong: the sequence end matches TRBJ2-7 better. Germline values: CDR1 SGHTA, CDR2 FQGNSA. This CDR3 region has 18 residues.

The gene calls are TRBV19 and TRBJ1-6; tentative D call: TRBD1 (5 bases). In germline, CDR1 is LNHDA, CDR2 SQIVND (reference sequence). V gave up 7 bases and J gave up 0 bases, with 10 bases separating them. The CDR3 covers 15 residues. For the CDR3, the DNA is TGTGCCAGTAAGGGGCCGAGCTCCTATAATTCACCCCTCCACTTT. Protein sequence: CASKGPSSYNSPLHF.

CDR3 bases: TGTGCCAGCGGCATACAAGAGACCCAGTACTTC. It codes for CASGIQETQYF. This chain joins TRBV27 and TRBJ2-5, with D unresolved. There are 11 residues in the CDR3. Germline V CDR1 and CDR2: MNHEY, SMNVEV (reference sequence). V lost 8 bases and J 2 bases, leaving 6 bases between the germline ends.

The chain has TRBV20-1 and TRBJ1-2; tentative D call: TRBD1 (5 bases). Germline V gene lookup returns CDR1 DFQATT and CDR2 SNEGSKA (reference sequence). With 3 bases removed from V and 0 bases from J, the gap between germline ends came to 17 bases. CDR3 size: 16 residues. CDR3 amino acids: CSASGGDSASNYGYTF. In DNA form, the CDR3 reads TGCAGTGCTAGTGGAGGGGATTCCGCCTCTAACTATGGCTACACCTTC.

The rearrangement joins TRBV20-1 to TRBJ1-2; tentatively, D is TRBD1 (6 bases). Trimming left V 5 bases short and J 6 bases short, with 22 bases between. The CDR3 sequence is 15 residues long. Germline assignment: CDR1 DFQATT and CDR2 SNEGSKA (reference sequence). CDR3 coding DNA: TGCAGTGCTTCAATGGGGGGGGCCATTGGGGATGGCTACACCTTC. As protein: CSASMGGAIGDGYTF.

This clonotype was observed a handful of times. CDR3 sequence reads: CSATGMNTEAFF. For the CDR3, the DNA is TGCAGTGCTACGGGCATGAACACTGAAGCTTTCTTT. This chain links TRBV20-1 with TRBJ1-1; no definite D call. Trimming took 4 bases from V and 0 from J, leaving 6 bases between them. This CDR3 spans 12 amino acids. Germline lookup yields CDR1 DFQATT and CDR2 SNEGSKA (reference sequence).

The table lists this clonotype with a few counts. CDR3 DNA sequence: TGTGCCAGCAGTTGGACAGGCACAGATACGCAGTATTTT. Translating it yields CASSWTGTDTQYF. V gene TRBV6-5 combines with J gene TRBJ2-3, with a tentative D call TRBD1 (6 bases). The V gene's germline CDR1 is MNHEY and CDR2 SVGAGI. The CDR3 covers 13 residues. Trimming cost V 4 bases and J 1 base, with 6 bases left between them.

Only a few counts were recorded for this clonotype. This rearrangement joins TRBV7-9 to TRBJ1-1, with D perhaps TRBD1 (5 bases). Trimming stripped 6 bases from V and 3 bases from J, with 11 bases between. Per germline, CDR1 SEHNR and CDR2 FQNEAQ (reference sequence). CDR3 length equals 13 residues. CDR3: CASSGGIDTEAFF. For the CDR3, the DNA is TGTGCCAGCAGTGGGGGAATTGACACTGAAGCTTTCTTT.

The chain employs TRBV20-1 and TRBJ1-2; TRBD1 aligns across 10 bases. Germline loops: CDR1 DFQATT, CDR2 SNEGSKA (reference sequence). V shed 4 bases and J 7 bases; nucleotides not matched to a gene: 9. The CDR3 spans 14 residues. The CDR3 here is CSANFWDRGRGYTF. Here the CDR3 DNA reads TGCAGTGCTAATTTTTGGGACAGGGGACGTGGCTACACCTTC.

There are a few counts of this clonotype. CDR3 in amino acids: CSATDPGQGMRNGYTF. The CDR3 DNA is TGCAGTGCTACTGACCCGGGACAGGGGATGCGGAATGGCTACACCTTC. The chain carries TRBV20-1 and TRBJ1-2, with TRBD1 identical over 10 bases. The CDR3 consists of 16 residues. J lost 6 bases, V lost 4 bases, and 14 bases had no gene match. The germline CDR1 and CDR2 sequences are DFQATT and SNEGSKA (reference sequence).

The chain recombines TRBV5-6 with TRBJ2-3; D not certain. CDR1 and CDR2 (germline): SGHDT, YYEEEE. The CDR3 consists of 15 residues. V lost 1 base to trimming and J lost 2 bases, with 11 bases between them. The CDR3 protein is CASSLFQSLTDTQYF. In DNA, the CDR3 is TGTGCCAGCAGCTTGTTCCAGAGCCTCACAGATACGCAGTATTTT.

This clonotype showed up just a few times. This sequence joins TRBV2 and TRBJ2-5; D gene unclear. V was pared by 11 bases and J by 0 bases, with 10 bases between. From germline, CDR1 is SNHLY and CDR2 FYNNEI. The CDR3 contains 12 residues. For the CDR3, the DNA is TGTGCCGGGAATCAGCACCAAGAGACCCAGTACTTC. This gives the protein CAGNQHQETQYF.

The chain joins TRBV7-2 to TRBJ2-2; TRBD2 agrees at 11 bases. Germline V CDR1 and CDR2: SGHTA, FQGNSA. The length of the CDR3 is 17 residues. Trimming cost V 5 bases and J 8 bases; bases outside gene matches: 13. As DNA, the CDR3 is TGTGCCAGCAGCCCTCGACTAGCGGGGCTCCTTTCGGGGGAGCTGTTTTTT. Residues: CASSPRLAGLLSGELFF.

CDR3 bases: TGTGCCAGCACCCAGGGCAGGGCCACATCTGGGGCCAACGTCCTGACTTTC. It translates to CASTQGRATSGANVLTF. The chain links TRBV6-2 or TRBV6-3 to TRBJ2-6; D possibly corresponds to TRBD1 (5 bases). Germline V lookup: CDR1 MNHEY, CDR2 SVGEGT. Trimming stripped 7 bases from V and 1 base from J, with 17 bases between. The CDR3 is 17 amino acids.

This sequence joins TRBV5-1 and TRBJ2-3, with D perhaps TRBD1 or TRBD2 (6 bases each). This CDR3 has 15 residues. V shed 0 bases and J shed 2 bases, with 10 bases lying between them. CDR1 is SGHRS and CDR2 is YFSETQ in the germline V gene. In DNA, the CDR3 is TGCGCCAGCAGCTTGGAAAGGGGGGACACAGATACGCAGTATTTT. Translation gives CASSLERGDTDTQYF.

This clonotype was counted ten times or more. In nucleotides, the CDR3 is TGCAGTGCAGGTGGTGAAGCTTTCTTT. Its translation: CSAGGEAFF. The genes are TRBV20-1 and TRBJ1-1; no reliable D call. V gave up 6 bases and J gave up 7 bases, with 6 bases separating them. CDR1 and CDR2 from the germline V gene are DFQATT and SNEGSKA (reference sequence). This CDR3 has 9 residues.

This clonotype was counted a few times. This rearrangement joins TRBV5-6 to TRBJ2-7; 8 nucleotides line up with TRBD2. V was pared by 2 bases and J by 5 bases, with 3 bases of the junction left unmatched. Germline assignment: CDR1 SGHDT and CDR2 YYEEEE. The CDR3 is 13 amino acids. The CDR3 nucleotides read TGTGCCAGCAGCTTCGGGACTAGTGACGAGCAGTACTTC. Encoded protein: CASSFGTSDEQYF. Combining the CDR3 with reference TRBV5-6 and TRBJ2-7 gives the whole variable domain DAGVTQSPTHLIKTRGQQVTLRCSPKSGHDTVSWYQQALGQGPQFIFQYYEEEERQRGNFPDRFSGHQFPNYSSELNVNALLLGDSALYLCASSFGTSDEQYFGPGTRLTVT.

Ten or more counts support this clonotype. The gene calls are TRBV11-2 and TRBJ1-1; 9 bases are a match to TRBD1. Per the germline V gene, CDR1 is SGHAT and CDR2 is FQNNGV. The V segment lost 5 bases and the J segment 7 bases; nucleotides outside the gene matches: 5. The CDR3 has 13 residues. CDR3: CASSPGQGDEAFF. The CDR3 coding sequence is TGTGCCAGCAGCCCGGGACAGGGTGATGAAGCTTTCTTT.

This clonotype has just a few counts. V gene TRBV4-1 combines with J gene TRBJ1-2; a weak D match, TRBD1 (5 bases). CDR1 and CDR2 (germline): MGHRA, YSYEKL. The CDR3 totals 13 residues. The V and J ends lost 1 base and 4 bases respectively, with 7 bases between them. The CDR3 bases are TGCGCCAGCAGCCAAGCGGGGACCTATGGCTACACCTTC. Its protein is CASSQAGTYGYTF.

This clonotype has more than one count but fewer than ten. The chain links TRBV29-1 to TRBJ2-5, with 16 bases identical to TRBD2. The J call may be in error: the DNA end matches TRBJ2-1 better. Germline CDR1 SQVTM, CDR2 ANQGSEA. The CDR3 runs 19 residues. The DNA for the CDR3 is TGCAGCGTTGCCCCCACGGGACTAGCGGGGGGGGGTTTCTACAATGAGCAGTTCTTC. This codes for CSVAPTGLAGGGFYNEQFF.

V and J are TRBV20-1 and TRBJ2-5; no definite D call. The V end lost 0 bases, the J end lost 7 bases, and 12 bases lay between the germline ends. The germline CDR1 and CDR2 sequences are DFQATT and SNEGSKA (reference sequence). CDR3 size: 13 residues. CDR3 protein: CSARDGPAGTQYF. The CDR3 bases are TGCAGTGCTAGAGACGGTCCGGCTGGGACCCAGTACTTC.

V is TRBV29-1 and J is TRBJ2-3, with D perhaps assigned TRBD1 or TRBD2 (7 bases each). V shed 7 bases and J shed 9 bases, with 20 bases lying between them. Germline CDR1 is SQVTM and CDR2 is ANQGSEA. The CDR3 extends over 13 amino acids. This chain's CDR3 is CSGRRGARGTQYF. The DNA of the CDR3 is TGCAGCGGACGTCGGGGGGCCAGGGGGACGCAGTATTTT.

CDR3 sequence reads: CASSPPGQRWLGTQYF. The CDR3 bases are TGTGCCAGCTCACCACCGGGACAGCGGTGGTTAGGGACCCAGTACTTC. The V and J genes are TRBV18 and TRBJ2-5; 7 bases agree with TRBD1. Germline assignment: CDR1 KGHSH and CDR2 LQKENI. Unmatched junction bases numbered 11, after V lost 0 bases and J lost 7 bases. CDR3 length: 16 amino acids.

This clonotype was observed a few times. The J gene is TRBJ2-3, the V gene TRBV24-1, with 9 nucleotides matching TRBD1. Germline values: CDR1 KGHDR, CDR2 SFDVKD. The length of the CDR3 is 17 residues. V gave up 2 bases and J gave up 2 bases; unmatched junction bases: 7. DNA of the CDR3: TGTGCCACCAGTGATTCCCAAACAGGGGGCTTCACAGATACGCAGTATTTT. Translation gives CATSDSQTGGFTDTQYF.

V gene TRBV20-1 combines with J gene TRBJ2-3; 8 bases are shared with TRBD2. The ends lost 1 base at V and 0 bases at J; junction bases unmatched: 9. From germline, CDR1 is DFQATT and CDR2 SNEGSKA (reference sequence). CDR3 length equals 17 residues. The CDR3 region is CSARGSGDRSSTDTQYF. Here the CDR3 DNA reads TGCAGTGCTAGAGGTAGCGGGGACCGTTCTAGCACAGATACGCAGTATTTT.

The chain carries TRBV5-1 and TRBJ1-4; 7 nucleotides match TRBD1. Germline CDR1 SGHRS, CDR2 YFSETQ. This CDR3 is built from 14 residues. Trimming took 6 bases from V and 3 from J; bases not matched to a gene: 5. The CDR3 DNA is TGCGCCAGCACTACAGGGGCGCCTAATGAAAAACTGTTTTTT. Protein: CASTTGAPNEKLFF.

This clonotype was counted only a few times. This chain connects TRBV14 to TRBJ2-1, with D tentatively TRBD1 (6 bases). V was cut by 4 bases and J by 7 bases, with 14 bases left in between. The CDR3 extends over 14 amino acids. CDR1 is SGHDN, CDR2 FVKESK, per germline. CDR3: CASSRYQGRNEQFF. The CDR3 nucleotides read TGTGCCAGCAGCCGGTATCAGGGGAGAAATGAGCAGTTCTTC. Variable domain in full (rest from reference TRBV14 and TRBJ2-1): EAGVTQFPSHSVIEKGQTVTLRCDPISGHDNLYWYRRVMGKEIKFLLHFVKESKQDESGMPNNRFLAERTGGTYSTLKVQPAELEDSGVYFCASSRYQGRNEQFFGPGTRLTVL.

The rearrangement links TRBV3-1 to TRBJ1-1; D remains ambiguous. Germline V gives CDR1 LGHDT, CDR2 YNNKEL (reference sequence). The CDR3 covers 17 residues. Trimming removed 1 base at V and 0 bases at J, with 15 bases between. CDR3 DNA sequence: TGTGCCAGCAGCCAAGTCATTTTTGGGGTTATGAACACTGAAGCTTTCTTT. This encodes CASSQVIFGVMNTEAFF.